Given below is one T cell receptor (beta chain) in context. The study drew participants aged roughly 18 to 95 years from about two dozen US areas. This entry comes from a study of blood T cell repertoires in COVID-19. Clones were sequenced by immunoSEQ multiplex PCR, and TCRdb holds only the in-frame ones, with some missing. The table includes 150,000 to 200,000 clones, around 83% detected once. CDR1 is LNHDA and CDR2 is SQIVND in the germline V gene (reference sequence). V was pared by 0 bases and J by 0 bases, with 6 bases between. This CDR3 comprises 15 residues. This chain connects TRBV19 to TRBJ1-5; no clear D. Sequenced material: PBMCs or T cells enriched from blood (not recorded which). The sequence derives from a woman aged 25 to 39 who had been exposed to COVID-19. The CDR3 DNA reads TGTGCCAGTAGTATAGATCGAGCTAGCAATCAGCCCCAGCATTTT. Amino acids: CASSIDRASNQPQHF. The full variable domain, in which reference TRBV19 and TRBJ1-5 provide the parts outside the CDR3, is DGGITQSPKYLFRKEGQNVTLSCEQNLNHDAMYWYRQDPGQGLRLIYYSQIVNDFQKGDIAEGYSVSREKKESFPLTVTSAQKNPTAFYLCASSIDRASNQPQHFGDGTRLSIL.